This T cell receptor (beta chain) was documented in a study of a mutant IDH1 vaccine in newly diagnosed glioma. The overall study: Patients had received radiotherapy, temozolomide, or both previously, most receiving both.

The table lists this clone with a count of one. The sample's time point: baseline, week 1 (first vaccination visit). The treatment here: pre-vaccination baseline after standard-of-care therapy. The table came from immunoSEQ multiplex PCR; TCRdb's copy has only in-frame clones and leaves some out. In the table there are about 69,000 clones, around 86% of which are singletons. V dropped 4 bases and J dropped 7; count of bases not matched to a gene: 10. The germline V gene encodes CDR1 MNHNS and CDR2 SASEGT. CDR3 size: 16 residues. The J gene is TRBJ1-6, the V gene TRBV6-1; the match to TRBD1 covers 7 bases. This clonotype was obtained from a man aged 25-45 years with glioma. Sequencing used PBMCs, obtained from a glioma patient treated with radiotherapy, temozolomide or both. The CDR3 sequence is CASSAGTGASNSPLHF. CDR3 coding DNA: TGTGCCAGCAGTGCCGGTACAGGGGCCTCAAATTCACCCCTCCACTTT.